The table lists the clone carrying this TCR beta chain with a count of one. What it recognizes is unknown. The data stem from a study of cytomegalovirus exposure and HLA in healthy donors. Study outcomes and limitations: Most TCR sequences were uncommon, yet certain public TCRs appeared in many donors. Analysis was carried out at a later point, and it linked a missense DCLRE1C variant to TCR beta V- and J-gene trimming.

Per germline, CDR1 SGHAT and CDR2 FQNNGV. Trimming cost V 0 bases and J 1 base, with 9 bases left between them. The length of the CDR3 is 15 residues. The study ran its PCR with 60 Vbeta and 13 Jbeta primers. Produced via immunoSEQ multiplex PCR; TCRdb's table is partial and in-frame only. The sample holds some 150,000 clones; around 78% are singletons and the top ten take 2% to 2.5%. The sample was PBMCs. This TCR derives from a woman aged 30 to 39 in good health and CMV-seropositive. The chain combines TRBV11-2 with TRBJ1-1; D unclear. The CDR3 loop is CASSLDPNRNTEAFF. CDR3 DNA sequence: TGTGCCAGCAGCTTAGACCCCAACAGGAACACTGAAGCTTTCTTT.